The sequence of this T cell receptor beta chain was determined in a study of CD4 T cells in relation to SARS-CoV-2 and coronaviruses. Study summary: ViraFEST: approximately 10-day antigen culture of PBMCs, then TCR beta CDR3 sequencing.

Before the COVID-19 pandemic, during about 2011-2019, CD4+ T cells were taken from unexposed donors. The cells were cultured for about ten days before CD4+ T cells were isolated. Cells permitting, SARS-CoV-2 S/N and four cold-coronavirus spikes were tested on unexposed-donor CD4+ T cells. This clone was found once. Its antigen is as yet unknown. Germline assignment: CDR1 SGHAT and CDR2 FQNNGV. The V end lost 5 bases, the J end lost 4 bases, and 30 bases lay between the germline ends. The CDR3 runs 19 residues. Sequencing was performed with immunoSEQ multiplex PCR; in TCRdb, only in-frame clones are kept and a portion is missing. The sample consists of 25,000 to 30,000 clones, 60% to 85% of them appearing once.

This sequence originates from a human donor in good health. The rearrangement uses TRBV11-2 and TRBJ2-7, with D unclear. Material for sequencing was CD4+ T cells from PBMCs, cultured in vitro. The DNA for the CDR3 is TGTGCCAGCAGCCTCAAGCTCGCCCCGCCGGGCAGGCAAAGGTACGAGCAGTACTTC. Translation gives CASSLKLAPPGRQRYEQYF.